This TCR beta chain was obtained from a study of T-cell memory formation after mild COVID-19. As to this clonotype: The antigen is undetermined.

CDR1 and CDR2 from the germline V gene are SGHTA and FQGNSA. The junction had 7 bases not matched to a gene; V was cut back by 5 bases and J by 4 bases. CDR3 size: 14 residues. Study outcomes and limitations: Shrinking CD4+ clones resided mostly in CM and EM, and CD8+ ones in EMRA. In pre-infection memory, a portion of responding clones appeared, which suggested that cross-reactive memory joined. Clones that contracted from day 15 to 85 had balanced CD4/CD8; later expanders were CD4+ biased.

5'RACE with constant-segment primers built TCRalpha and TCRbeta cDNA libraries with UMIs. Via MiXCR, TCRdb re-called the 5' RACE reads, giving one row per CDR3 protein. The sample carries 350,000 to 500,000 distinct CDR3 sequences, 18% recorded once. V usage is TRBV7-2 and J usage is TRBJ1-2, with 7 bases aligning to TRBD1. Specimen: PBMCs or a T cell subset sorted from them (not recorded which). This clonotype originated in a man younger than 35 who had mild COVID-19 (a few samples of this study predate the infection). Cell type and time point are not known. DNA for the CDR3: TGTGCCAGCAGCCTGGGGGGGACAGTCTATGGCTACACCTTC. This sequence encodes CASSLGGTVYGYTF.